The 20 T cell receptor beta chains given below trace back to one sample, sequenced in a study of cytomegalovirus exposure and HLA in healthy donors. Primers for the PCR totalled 60 Vbeta and 13 Jbeta. TCRdb keeps only in-frame clones here, not all; method: immunoSEQ multiplex PCR. This sample carries roughly 84,000 clones, roughly four fifths of them seen once, and the ten largest clones take around 15%. The specimen was PBMCs. These receptors originate from a human donor in good health.

The V gene is TRBV9, the J gene TRBJ2-5; 8 nucleotides agree with TRBD2. Looked up from germline, CDR1 is SGDLS and CDR2 is YYNGEE. V was clipped by 0 bases and J by 5 bases; unmatched bases: 6. The length of the CDR3 is 15 residues. CDR3 bases: TGTGCCAGCAGCGTAGGGGGGACGGGAGGGGAGACCCAGTACTTC. Translating gives CASSVGGTGGETQYF.

This chain links TRBV5-6 with TRBJ2-7, with D unclear. This CDR3 contains 12 residues. Germline assignment: CDR1 SGHDT and CDR2 YYEEEE. V lost 2 bases and J 4 bases, leaving 7 bases between the germline ends. The CDR3, as DNA: TGTGCCAGCAGCTTAATCGGGTACGAGCAGTACTTC. Encoded protein: CASSLIGYEQYF.

Here the CDR3 DNA reads TGTGCCAGCAGTAGCGGACGCTTGAACACTGAAGCTTTCTTT. Its protein is CASSSGRLNTEAFF. The chain employs TRBV6-5 and TRBJ1-1; no reliable D call. Germline CDR1 and CDR2: MNHEY and SVGAGI. V was clipped by 5 bases and J by 0 bases, with 10 bases between them. The length of the CDR3 is 14 residues.

This clone was observed a handful of times. V is TRBV6-5 and J is TRBJ1-6; TRBD1 agrees at 8 bases. Looked up from germline, CDR1 is MNHEY and CDR2 is SVGAGI. The CDR3 runs 14 residues. V lost 7 bases, J lost 9 bases, and 8 bases stayed unmatched. The CDR3 is CASNRQGKGSPLHF. The CDR3 DNA reads as TGTGCCAGCAACAGACAGGGGAAAGGTTCACCCCTCCACTTT.

The V gene is TRBV7-6, the J gene TRBJ2-6; D call uncertain. Trimming removed 2 bases at V and 2 bases at J, with 4 bases between. The CDR3 has 14 residues. CDR1 is SGHVS, CDR2 FNYEAQ, per germline. CDR3 region: CASSLYPGANVLTF. CDR3 bases: TGTGCCAGCAGCTTATATCCTGGGGCCAACGTCCTGACTTTC. Together with reference TRBV7-6 and TRBJ2-6, the CDR3 gives the full variable domain: GAGVSQSPRYKVTKRGQDVALRCDPISGHVSLYWYRQALGQGPEFLTYFNYEAQQDKSGLPNDRFSAERPEGSISTLTIQRTEQRDSAMYRCASSLYPGANVLTFGAGSRLTVL.

The rearrangement joins TRBV5-1 to TRBJ1-2; tentatively, D is TRBD1 (5 bases). The CDR3 has 15 residues. The V end lost 3 bases, the J end lost 7 bases, and 19 bases lay between the germline ends. The germline V gene has CDR1 SGHRS and CDR2 YFSETQ. This CDR3 reads CASSWNGGGGGGYTF. The CDR3 bases are TGCGCCAGCAGCTGGAACGGGGGGGGAGGCGGTGGCTACACCTTC. Using reference TRBV5-1 and TRBJ1-2 for the parts outside the CDR3, the full variable domain is KAGVTQTPRYLIKTRGQQVTLSCSPISGHRSVSWYQQTPGQGLQFLFEYFSETQRNKGNFPGRFSGRQFSNSRSEMNVSTLELGDSALYLCASSWNGGGGGGYTFGSGTRLTVV.

The chain couples TRBV7-9 to TRBJ1-5; TRBD1 matches 7 bases. Germline V gene lookup returns CDR1 SEHNR and CDR2 FQNEAQ (reference sequence). Trimming removed 6 bases from V and 8 bases from J; junction bases left unmatched: 7. This CDR3 is built from 13 residues. CDR3 loop: CASSRGRGEPQHF. CDR3 in DNA: TGTGCCAGCAGTAGGGGGCGCGGGGAGCCCCAGCATTTT.

The rearrangement links TRBV14 to TRBJ2-7; D not certain. Germline V gene data show CDR1 as SGHDN and CDR2 as FVKESK. The CDR3 contains 16 residues. Trimming shortened V by 6 bases and J by 0 bases, and 18 bases separated the two germline ends. The chain's CDR3 is CASSPLAPGSSYEQYF. CDR3 DNA sequence: TGTGCCAGCAGTCCGTTGGCCCCAGGAAGCTCCTACGAGCAGTACTTC. The variable domain in full, completed from reference TRBV14 and TRBJ2-7, reads EAGVTQFPSHSVIEKGQTVTLRCDPISGHDNLYWYRRVMGKEIKFLLHFVKESKQDESGMPNNRFLAERTGGTYSTLKVQPAELEDSGVYFCASSPLAPGSSYEQYFGPGTRLTVT.

The chain joins TRBV9 to TRBJ2-3; maybe TRBD1 (6 bases). V lost 4 bases and J lost 1, with 13 bases in between. Germline values: CDR1 SGDLS, CDR2 YYNGEE. This CDR3 has 15 residues. CDR3 coding DNA: TGTGCCAGCAGCAAACAGGGTGGCGGCACAGATACGCAGTATTTT. It codes for CASSKQGGGTDTQYF.

The chain links TRBV5-5 to TRBJ2-5; tentative D call: TRBD2 (5 bases). V was clipped by 3 bases and J by 1 base, with 7 bases between them. Germline V lookup: CDR1 SGHKS, CDR2 YYEKEE (reference sequence). The CDR3 length is 13 residues. The CDR3, as DNA: TGTGCCAGCAGCTACGGGATCCAAGAGACCCAGTACTTC. This sequence encodes CASSYGIQETQYF.

This chain links TRBV6-1 with TRBJ2-2; D might be TRBD2 (6 bases). Germline V CDR1 and CDR2: MNHNS, SASEGT. This CDR3 has 15 residues. The V end lost 5 bases, the J end lost 2 bases, and 12 bases lay between the germline ends. CDR3 in amino acids: CASSPGTENTGELFF. The DNA of the CDR3 is TGTGCCAGCAGTCCCGGGACTGAAAACACCGGGGAGCTGTTTTTT.

This chain connects TRBV7-9 to TRBJ2-3, with TRBD2 matching 7 bases. The CDR3 has 14 residues. The ends lost 10 bases at V and 1 base at J; junction bases unmatched: 8. CDR1 and CDR2 (germline): SEHNR, FQNEAQ (reference sequence). The CDR3 loop reads CAIEGGSGTDTQYF. DNA for the CDR3: TGTGCCATTGAGGGAGGGAGCGGCACAGATACGCAGTATTTT.

The chain recombines TRBV2 with TRBJ1-5; 10 bases match TRBD1. The CDR3 loop spans 14 amino acids. V lost 7 bases and J lost 7; bases outside the gene matches: 7. Looked up from germline, CDR1 is SNHLY and CDR2 is FYNNEI. Written as DNA, the CDR3 is TGTGCCAGCAAAACGACAGGGGGCGACCAGCCCCAGCATTTT. Translation gives CASKTTGGDQPQHF.

This chain links TRBV7-8 with TRBJ1-5; TRBD1 agrees at 7 bases. This CDR3 region has 16 residues. Germline CDR1 reads SGHVS; CDR2 reads FQNEAQ. J was trimmed by 3 bases and V by 5 bases; bases with no gene match: 10. CDR3 loop: CASSTRGDRVNQPQHF. Here the CDR3 DNA reads TGTGCCAGCAGCACTAGAGGGGACAGAGTCAATCAGCCCCAGCATTTT. Supplemented by reference TRBV7-8 and TRBJ1-5, the full variable domain reads GAGVSQSPRYKVAKRGQDVALRCDPISGHVSLFWYQQALGQGPEFLTYFQNEAQLDKSGLPSDRFFAERPEGSVSTLKIQRTQQEDSAVYLCASSTRGDRVNQPQHFGDGTRLSIL.

V gene TRBV6-6 combines with J gene TRBJ1-2; D call uncertain. This CDR3 has 14 amino acids. With 7 bases removed from V and 1 base from J, the gap between germline ends came to 13 bases. The germline V gene has CDR1 MNHNY and CDR2 SVGAGI (reference sequence). The CDR3 DNA reads TGTGCCAGCATTCGAACAGACCTTAACTATGGCTACACCTTC. Its protein product is CASIRTDLNYGYTF.

The rearrangement joins TRBV7-2 to TRBJ2-7; maybe TRBD1 (5 bases). V lost 0 bases and J lost 4, with 16 bases in between. This CDR3 contains 16 residues. Germline V gene lookup returns CDR1 SGHTA and CDR2 FQGNSA. CDR3 protein: CASSLASQGAVYEQYF. CDR3 nucleotide sequence: TGTGCCAGCAGCTTAGCGTCCCAGGGTGCAGTGTACGAGCAGTACTTC. The full variable domain, in which reference TRBV7-2 and TRBJ2-7 provide the parts outside the CDR3, is GAGVSQSPSNKVTEKGKDVELRCDPISGHTALYWYRQSLGQGLEFLIYFQGNSAPDKSGLPSDRFSAERTGGSVSTLTIQRTQQEDSAVYLCASSLASQGAVYEQYFGPGTRLTVT.

This chain links TRBV7-9 with TRBJ1-1; no clear D gene. With 5 bases removed from V and 5 bases from J, the gap between germline ends came to 18 bases. Germline V gene data show CDR1 as SEHNR and CDR2 as FQNEAQ (reference sequence). The length of the CDR3 is 15 residues. CDR3 sequence: CASSPEGRGRTEAFF. CDR3 DNA sequence: TGTGCCAGCAGCCCCGAGGGTCGGGGTAGAACTGAAGCTTTCTTT.

This clone was recorded only once. The V gene is TRBV5-1, the J gene TRBJ1-2; D may be TRBD1 (5 bases). The ends were cut back, 1 base at V and 0 bases at J, with 13 bases in the middle. The germline gives CDR1 SGHRS, CDR2 YFSETQ. The CDR3 loop spans 16 amino acids. CDR3 coding DNA: TGCGCCAGCAGCTTGCCAGGGAGGCCCTCTAACTATGGCTACACCTTC. Protein: CASSLPGRPSNYGYTF.

V and J are TRBV7-6 and TRBJ1-2, with 7 bases matching TRBD1. This CDR3 spans 15 amino acids. CDR1 and CDR2 (germline): SGHVS, FNYEAQ. V lost 5 bases and J lost 6; bases outside the gene matches: 12. The CDR3 protein is CASSPTPQGGHGYTF. The CDR3 region has the DNA TGTGCCAGCAGCCCAACTCCCCAGGGGGGTCATGGCTACACCTTC.

This clone was detected only once. This chain connects TRBV5-1 to TRBJ1-1; the D gene is possibly TRBD1 (5 bases). The germline CDR1 and CDR2 sequences are SGHRS and YFSETQ. The V and J ends lost 1 base and 1 base respectively, with 11 bases between them. This CDR3 has 15 residues. CDR3 in amino acids: CASSLRQGGNTEAFF. The CDR3 DNA is TGCGCCAGCAGCTTGAGGCAGGGAGGGAACACTGAAGCTTTCTTT.